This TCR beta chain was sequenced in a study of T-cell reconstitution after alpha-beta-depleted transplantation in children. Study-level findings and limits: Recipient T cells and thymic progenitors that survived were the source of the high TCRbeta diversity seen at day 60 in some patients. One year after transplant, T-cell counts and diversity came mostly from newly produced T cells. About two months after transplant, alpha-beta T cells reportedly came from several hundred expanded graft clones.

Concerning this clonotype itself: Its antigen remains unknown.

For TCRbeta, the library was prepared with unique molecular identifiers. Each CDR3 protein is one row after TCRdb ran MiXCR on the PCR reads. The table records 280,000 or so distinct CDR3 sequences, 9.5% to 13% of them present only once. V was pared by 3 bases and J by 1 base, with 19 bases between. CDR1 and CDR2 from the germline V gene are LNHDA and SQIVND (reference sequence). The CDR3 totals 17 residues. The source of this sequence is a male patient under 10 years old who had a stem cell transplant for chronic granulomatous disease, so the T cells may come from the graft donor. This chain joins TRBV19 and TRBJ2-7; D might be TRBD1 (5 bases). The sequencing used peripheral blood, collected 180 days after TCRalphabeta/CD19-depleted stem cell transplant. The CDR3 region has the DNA TGTGCCAGTAGTATCGAGGTAAAGGGCCAGGGTTCCTACGAGCAGTACTTC. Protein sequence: CASSIEVKGQGSYEQYF.